The TCR beta chain under discussion was sequenced for a study of vaccination and CD4 T cells after COVID-19. At the level of the study: As control conditions, cultures were given either a CEFX pool serving as positive control, an HIV-1 Nef pool, or no peptide at all.

Study conclusions and caveats: SARS-CoV-2-reactive clonotype medians increased from roughly 21 to 40, not significantly.

As to treatment: roughly 10-day PBMC culture with coronavirus spike peptide pools or control peptides (ViraFEST assay). Cultured CD4+ T-cell DNA underwent Oncomine TCR Beta short-read sequencing. MiXCR, applied by TCRdb to the PCR reads, yields one record per CDR3 protein. Of about 10,000 distinct CDR3 sequences in the sample, about 40% were seen once. Turning to this clonotype: Its antigen is still unknown.

The V gene lost 2 bases and the J gene lost 7 bases, with 11 bases spanning the gap. The CDR3 has 13 amino acids. Material for sequencing was CD4+ T cells from blood, cultured in vitro. The origin of this receptor is a human donor who had recovered from COVID-19. The V gene is TRBV12-3 or TRBV12-4, the J gene TRBJ1-1, with D hard to call. CDR3 coding DNA: TGTGCCAGCAGTTTAATAGGAGGGATTGAAGCTTTCTTT. It codes for CASSLIGGIEAFF.